This T cell receptor delta chain was sequenced during a study of γδ T cells in repeated Plasmodium falciparum infection. Study-level findings and limits: Vgamma9/Vdelta2+ T cells showed a stable polyclonal repertoire with shared TCRgamma sequences. Vdelta2-negative gammadelta repertoires, largely Vdelta1+, seemingly showed infection-driven waves of new clonal selection.

Remarks on this clone: The antigen is undetermined. A far larger clone is one base from this, pointing to a likely read error. This same CDR3 is encoded by further DNA sequences in the sample.

Vgamma9/Vdelta2+ and Vdelta2-negative gammadelta T cells were flow-sorted from PBMC for bulk sequencing. The CDR3 covers 17 residues. Germline-derived CDR1 and CDR2 are GEAIGNYY and EKD. TCRdb re-called the multiplex PCR reads with CATT. The table lists 50,000 to 55,000 delta-chain clones, around 2% of them singletons, with around 22% in the top ten. Sequenced sample: gamma-delta T cells from blood. The sequence was collected from a pool of human donors (malaria-infected and uninfected, not separated). The V gene call is TRDV2, and the J gene call is absent; the table's D call TRDD3 went unverified against the DNA. This CDR3 reads CACDTVTGGYAPVPLIF. CDR3 nucleotides: TGTGCCTGTGACACCGTGACTGGGGGATACGCGCCCGTTCCACTCATATTT.